Below, 10 T cell receptor beta chains from the same sample are listed, as sequenced in a study of blood T cell repertoires in COVID-19. Profiling relied on immunoSEQ multiplex PCR, and the TCRdb table lists in-frame clones only, not all of them. The sample holds about 34,000 clones; around 90% are singletons and the top ten take roughly a fifth. The material sequenced was peripheral blood. The receptor set was obtained from an elderly man with acute or convalescent COVID-19.

V is TRBV30 and J is TRBJ2-7; 8 nucleotides align to TRBD1. J gave up 6 bases and V 0 bases, and 16 bases lay outside the gene matches. The length of the CDR3 is 17 residues. Germline CDR1 GTSNPN, CDR2 SVGIG (reference sequence). CDR3 in DNA: TGTGCCTGGAGTGTACGGGCCCTAACCGGGACAGGACCCGAGCAGTACTTC. Translating gives CAWSVRALTGTGPEQYF.

CDR3 bases: TGTGCCAGCAGCTGGGACAGCCGCACAGATACGCAGTATTTT. Its translation: CASSWDSRTDTQYF. This sequence joins TRBV5-4 and TRBJ2-3, with 7 nucleotides matching TRBD1. From germline, CDR1 is SGHNT and CDR2 YYREEE (reference sequence). With V trimmed by 3 bases and J by 1 base, 2 bases remained unmatched. The CDR3 runs to 14 residues.

The J gene is TRBJ1-1, the V gene TRBV6-6, with 7 nucleotides matching TRBD1. V trimming: 6 bases; J trimming: 3 bases; junction bases outside the gene matches: 7. This CDR3 contains 14 residues. Germline-derived CDR1 and CDR2 are MNHNY and SVGAGI (reference sequence). Written as DNA, the CDR3 is TGTGCCAGCAGGGGGGGACAGTCGGACACTGAAGCTTTCTTT. Translated: CASRGGQSDTEAFF.

In this sample, this clone turned up once. The chain employs TRBV7-2 and TRBJ2-7, with 9 nucleotides matching TRBD1. V lost 7 bases, J lost 7 bases, and 8 bases stayed unmatched. The CDR3 is 13 residues long. Looked up from germline, CDR1 is SGHTA and CDR2 is FQGNSA. The CDR3 spells CASNRDRVGEQYF. CDR3 nucleotide sequence: TGTGCCAGCAACCGGGACAGGGTGGGTGAGCAGTACTTC.

The chain couples TRBV3-1 (or the pseudogene TRBV3-2) to TRBJ1-2; D is ambiguous. The CDR3 extends over 13 amino acids. Germline-derived CDR1 and CDR2 are LGHDT and YNNKEL (reference sequence). Between the trimmed V and J ends, which lost 4 bases and 8 bases, there was a span of 14 bases. CDR3 nucleotides: TGTGCCAGCAGCCCTGGGCCTGACCGGGGCTACACCTTC. It encodes CASSPGPDRGYTF.

The gene calls are TRBV21-1 and TRBJ2-3; TRBD1, the table's D call, lacks a check against the DNA. TRBV21-1 is reported as a pseudogene. The CDR3 spans 15 residues. The CDR3 region is CASSKSTSVTNTQYF. The CDR3 DNA follows: TGTGCCAGCAGCAAATCGACCTCGGTGACAAATACGCAGTATTTT.

The chain recombines TRBV21-1 with TRBJ2-3; TRBD2, the D gene given by the table, was not confirmed from the DNA. TRBV21-1 is an annotated pseudogene. This CDR3 is built from 19 residues. CDR3 sequence reads: CASSSRGLAGGQLTDTQYF. CDR3 nucleotides: TGTGCCAGCAGCAGCCGGGGACTAGCGGGGGGGCAATTGACAGATACGCAGTATTTT.

The chain couples TRBV9 to TRBJ2-7; 8 nucleotides align to TRBD2. The ends lost 4 bases at V and 3 bases at J; junction bases unmatched: 12. CDR1 SGDLS and CDR2 YYNGEE come from the germline V gene. This CDR3 is built from 16 residues. The CDR3 spells CASSPRGAGVHYEQYF. CDR3 bases: TGTGCCAGCAGCCCCCGGGGAGCGGGGGTCCACTACGAGCAGTACTTC.

The V gene is TRBV27, the J gene TRBJ1-2, with a weak D call TRBD1 (6 bases). V was trimmed by 7 bases and J by 4 bases, leaving 10 bases between them. Germline CDR1 and CDR2: MNHEY and SMNVEV (reference sequence). This CDR3 comprises 12 residues. DNA of the CDR3: TGTGCCAGCACTAGGGGGAGCTATGGCTACACCTTC. Translating it yields CASTRGSYGYTF.

This chain uses TRBV18 with TRBJ1-2; possibly TRBD1 for D (5 bases). The CDR3 covers 13 residues. Trimming pared 2 bases from V and 6 bases from J, leaving 10 bases between. Germline CDR1 reads KGHSH; CDR2 reads LQKENI. The CDR3 sequence is CASSPDQGDGYTF. CDR3 nucleotides: TGTGCCAGCTCACCAGATCAGGGCGATGGCTACACCTTC.